The rows below give T cell receptor beta chains drawn from one sample of a study of blood T cell repertoires in COVID-19. Here immunoSEQ multiplex PCR was the method, and the copy in TCRdb shows in-frame clones only, minus some. Altogether roughly 320,000 clones are present, 85% being singletons, with the ten largest covering roughly 7%. The material sequenced was peripheral blood. These receptors were obtained from a human donor in a cohort sampled during active COVID-19. Both conserved end residues are part of each CDR3. D genes are given only for firm matches. Clone size is not always given. Where it is, it says once, few, many or a class for expanded clones.

clone size: .; V gene: TRBV19; J gene: TRBJ1-4; D gene: .; CDR3 protein: CASSSRGLNEKLFF; CDR3 DNA: TGTGCCAGTAGTTCTAGGGGCCTCAATGAAAAACTGTTTTTT
clone size: .; V gene: TRBV19; J gene: TRBJ1-2; D gene: TRBD1; CDR3 protein: CASTRDRTNYGYTF; CDR3 DNA: TGTGCCAGTACTCGGGACAGGACGAACTATGGCTACACCTTC
clone size: .; V gene: TRBV27; J gene: TRBJ1-2; D gene: TRBD1; CDR3 protein: CASSFYRGANYGYTF; CDR3 DNA: TGTGCCAGCAGTTTCTACAGGGGGGCCAACTATGGCTACACCTTC
clone size: once; V gene: TRBV18; J gene: TRBJ2-3; D gene: TRBD2; CDR3 protein: CASSPTGLVPDTQYF; CDR3 DNA: TGTGCCAGCTCACCAACGGGACTAGTACCGGATACGCAGTATTTT
clone size: .; V gene: TRBV10-1; J gene: TRBJ2-2; D gene: .; CDR3 protein: CASPLTRNTGELFF; CDR3 DNA: TGCGCCAGCCCTCTCACCAGGAACACCGGGGAGCTGTTTTTT
clone size: .; V gene: TRBV5-4; J gene: TRBJ2-7; D gene: .; CDR3 protein: CASSWGRTYEQYF; CDR3 DNA: TGTGCCAGCAGCTGGGGCAGGACCTACGAGCAGTACTTC
clone size: .; V gene: TRBV30; J gene: TRBJ2-2; D gene: .; CDR3 protein: CAWNRERVNTGELFF; CDR3 DNA: TGTGCCTGGAATCGAGAGCGGGTGAACACCGGGGAGCTGTTTTTT
clone size: .; V gene: TRBV6-5; J gene: TRBJ1-1; D gene: TRBD1; CDR3 protein: CASSPRTGVNTEAFF; CDR3 DNA: TGTGCCAGCAGTCCGAGGACAGGGGTGAACACTGAAGCTTTCTTT
clone size: .; V gene: TRBV19; J gene: TRBJ1-2; D gene: .; CDR3 protein: CASSIGAGDYGYTF; CDR3 DNA: TGTGCCAGTAGTATAGGGGCAGGCGACTATGGCTACACCTTC
clone size: .; V gene: TRBV6-5; J gene: TRBJ2-2; D gene: TRBD1; CDR3 protein: CAIGQGRYTGELFF; CDR3 DNA: TGTGCCATCGGACAGGGTCGATACACCGGGGAGCTGTTTTTT
clone size: once; V gene: TRBV6-5; J gene: TRBJ1-1; D gene: .; CDR3 protein: CASRRLVGGTEAFF; CDR3 DNA: TGTGCCAGCAGACGACTCGTCGGAGGCACTGAAGCTTTCTTT
clone size: .; V gene: TRBV20-1; J gene: TRBJ2-1; D gene: .; CDR3 protein: CSASLAGEQFF; CDR3 DNA: TGCAGTGCTAGTTTGGCGGGGGAGCAGTTCTTC
clone size: .; V gene: TRBV6-1; J gene: TRBJ1-2; D gene: .; CDR3 protein: CASSEAAEGYTF; CDR3 DNA: TGTGCCAGCAGTGAAGCCGCCGAGGGCTACACCTTC
clone size: once; V gene: TRBV19; J gene: TRBJ1-5; D gene: TRBD1; CDR3 protein: CASSQQGYGQPQHF; CDR3 DNA: TGTGCCAGTAGTCAACAGGGGTACGGGCAGCCCCAGCATTTT
clone size: few; V gene: TRBV18; J gene: TRBJ2-7; D gene: .; CDR3 protein: CASSLTGSGVYEQYF; CDR3 DNA: TGTGCCAGCTCACTCACAGGGTCTGGAGTCTACGAGCAGTACTTC
clone size: .; V gene: TRBV24-1; J gene: TRBJ2-5; D gene: TRBD1; CDR3 protein: CATSDEDRGQETQYF; CDR3 DNA: TGTGCCACCAGTGACGAGGACAGGGGCCAAGAGACCCAGTACTTC
clone size: .; V gene: TRBV24-1; J gene: TRBJ2-3; D gene: TRBD1; CDR3 protein: CATSEWTGDTQYF; CDR3 DNA: TGTGCCACCAGTGAGTGGACAGGGGATACGCAGTATTTT
clone size: .; V gene: TRBV5-5; J gene: TRBJ1-1; D gene: .; CDR3 protein: CASSYQLALNTEAFF; CDR3 DNA: TGTGCCAGCAGCTACCAATTGGCCTTAAACACTGAAGCTTTCTTT
clone size: once; V gene: TRBV6-5; J gene: TRBJ1-2; D gene: .; CDR3 protein: CASSYRGVAAMGYTF; CDR3 DNA: TGTGCCAGCAGTTACCGCGGGGTGGCAGCTATGGGCTACACCTTC
clone size: .; V gene: TRBV5-1; J gene: TRBJ2-3; D gene: .; CDR3 protein: CASSLDKSTDTQYF; CDR3 DNA: TGCGCCAGCAGCTTGGACAAAAGCACAGATACGCAGTATTTT
clone size: .; V gene: TRBV12-5; J gene: TRBJ2-3; D gene: TRBD1; CDR3 protein: CASGAGQGGRRADTQYF; CDR3 DNA: TGTGCTAGTGGTGCCGGACAGGGAGGTAGGAGAGCAGATACGCAGTATTTT
clone size: .; V gene: TRBV6-5; J gene: TRBJ2-7; D gene: .; CDR3 protein: CASSRQDSYEQYF; CDR3 DNA: TGTGCCAGCAGTCGACAGGACTCCTACGAGCAGTACTTC
clone size: .; V gene: TRBV6-2/TRBV6-3; J gene: TRBJ1-1; D gene: .; CDR3 protein: CASSYVSRGNTEAFF; CDR3 DNA: TGTGCCAGCAGTTACGTATCAAGGGGGAACACTGAAGCTTTCTTT
clone size: once; V gene: TRBV4-2; J gene: TRBJ2-2; D gene: .; CDR3 protein: CASSQVRPNTGELFF; CDR3 DNA: TGTGCCAGCAGCCAAGTCAGGCCGAACACCGGGGAGCTGTTTTTT
clone size: .; V gene: TRBV24-1; J gene: TRBJ2-3; D gene: TRBD1; CDR3 protein: CATSDPTGGGTDTQYF; CDR3 DNA: TGTGCCACCAGTGATCCGACAGGGGGCGGAACAGATACGCAGTATTTT
clone size: .; V gene: TRBV5-1; J gene: TRBJ1-6; D gene: .; CDR3 protein: CASSLGSVYNSPLHF; CDR3 DNA: TGCGCCAGCAGCTTGGGTTCCGTCTATAATTCACCCCTCCACTTT
clone size: .; V gene: TRBV6-5; J gene: TRBJ1-5; D gene: .; CDR3 protein: CASQQGNQPQHF; CDR3 DNA: TGTGCCAGCCAACAGGGTAATCAGCCCCAGCATTTT
clone size: once; V gene: TRBV4-2; J gene: TRBJ2-5; D gene: TRBD1; CDR3 protein: CASSQTGQGFSETQYF; CDR3 DNA: TGTGCCAGCAGCCAAACGGGACAGGGATTCAGCGAGACCCAGTACTTC
clone size: .; V gene: TRBV24-1; J gene: TRBJ2-2; D gene: .; CDR3 protein: CATSDFNRRNTGELFF; CDR3 DNA: TGTGCCACCAGTGATTTTAACAGGAGGAACACCGGGGAGCTGTTTTTT
clone size: .; V gene: TRBV7-8; J gene: TRBJ2-2; D gene: .; CDR3 protein: CASSPRQFTGELFF; CDR3 DNA: TGTGCCAGCAGCCCCCGACAGTTCACCGGGGAGCTGTTTTTT
clone size: .; V gene: TRBV18; J gene: TRBJ1-4; D gene: .; CDR3 protein: CASSQTETNEKLFF; CDR3 DNA: TGTGCCAGCTCACAGACAGAGACTAATGAAAAACTGTTTTTT
clone size: .; V gene: TRBV19; J gene: TRBJ1-2; D gene: TRBD1; CDR3 protein: CASSIVGPRQGYGYTF; CDR3 DNA: TGTGCCAGTAGTATAGTAGGCCCCCGACAGGGGTATGGCTACACCTTC
clone size: .; V gene: TRBV5-6; J gene: TRBJ1-3; D gene: .; CDR3 protein: CASSLSGVQYF; CDR3 DNA: TGTGCCAGCAGCTTGTCAGGGGTACAATATTTT